These 8 T cell receptor beta chains originate from one sample sequenced in a study of blood T cell repertoires in COVID-19. Generated by immunoSEQ multiplex PCR, the TCRdb table keeps only in-frame clones and is missing some. The sample yields around 68,000 clones, around 87% seen once. Input material: peripheral blood. The receptors were sampled from a man between 50 and 59 years old with active COVID-19.

The chain joins TRBV10-2 to TRBJ1-3; D is undetermined. The V end was cut by 2 bases, the J end by 0 bases, with 8 bases between. Germline V gives CDR1 WSHSY, CDR2 SAAADI. This CDR3 is 15 amino acids long. The DNA for the CDR3 is TGCGCCAGCAGTGAGGAGGCCTCCTCTGGAAACACCATATATTTT. This sequence encodes CASSEEASSGNTIYF.

The V call is TRBV24-1, the J call TRBJ1-1; D is perhaps TRBD1 (5 bases). The CDR3 totals 11 residues. With 5 bases removed from V and 5 bases from J, the gap between germline ends came to 5 bases. CDR1 and CDR2 (germline): KGHDR, SFDVKD. CDR3 bases: TGTGCCACCAGTGCAGGGACTGAAGCTTTCTTT. Its protein is CATSAGTEAFF.

On this clone: The same CDR3 arises from other DNA sequences in this sample as well. The chain has TRBV5-6 and TRBJ1-5; 7 bases map to TRBD1. V dropped 3 bases and J dropped 0; count of bases not matched to a gene: 3. This CDR3 region has 15 residues. The germline V gene has CDR1 SGHDT and CDR2 YYEEEE. CDR3 in DNA: TGTGCCAGCAGCTGGGGACAGATTAGCAATCAGCCCCAGCATTTT. It yields the protein CASSWGQISNQPQHF.

V and J are TRBV5-1 and TRBJ2-5; the match to TRBD1 covers 7 bases. J lost 2 bases, V lost 3 bases, and 7 bases had no gene match. The CDR3 covers 15 residues. Looked up from germline, CDR1 is SGHRS and CDR2 is YFSETQ. DNA for the CDR3: TGCGCCAGCAGCTCCACAGGGGTCCTGCAAGAGACCCAGTACTTC. The encoded protein is CASSSTGVLQETQYF.

The rearrangement uses TRBV24-1 and TRBJ2-7, with D possibly TRBD1 on 5 matching bases. This CDR3 has 14 amino acids. Germline V gene lookup returns CDR1 KGHDR and CDR2 SFDVKD. The germline V and J ends were trimmed by 3 bases and 7 bases, with 15 bases remaining between them. The CDR3 DNA follows: TGTGCCACCAGTGATCCAAGACAGACGAGGGAGCAGTACTTC. This encodes CATSDPRQTREQYF.

CDR3 coding DNA: TGTGCCAGCAGCTTACAAACAGGGAGCTATGGCTACACCTTC. This gives the protein CASSLQTGSYGYTF. The J gene is TRBJ1-2, the V gene TRBV7-9; D perhaps matches TRBD1 (6 bases). The length of the CDR3 is 14 residues. V was shortened by 2 bases and J by 4 bases, with 11 bases between the two germline ends. Germline V gene lookup returns CDR1 SEHNR and CDR2 FQNEAQ (reference sequence). Full variable domain (outside the CDR3, taken from reference TRBV7-9 and TRBJ1-2): DTGVSQNPRHKITKRGQNVTFRCDPISEHNRLYWYRQTLGQGPEFLTYFQNEAQLEKSRLLSDRFSAERPKGSFSTLEIQRTEQGDSAMYLCASSLQTGSYGYTFGSGTRLTVV.

The chain employs TRBV6-2 or TRBV6-3 and TRBJ2-2; a weak D match, TRBD1 (6 bases). This CDR3 spans 15 amino acids. Germline CDR1 and CDR2: MNHEY and SVGEGT. V was shortened by 5 bases and J by 5 bases, with 15 bases between the two germline ends. The CDR3 loop reads CASSQNRVNTGELFF. In DNA form, the CDR3 reads TGTGCCAGCAGTCAGAACAGGGTAAATACCGGGGAGCTGTTTTTT.

This chain joins TRBV19 and TRBJ1-3; D remains unclear. The CDR3 has 17 residues. Trimming took off 2 bases at V and 0 bases at J, with 14 bases between the two ends. Germline CDR1 is LNHDA and CDR2 is SQIVND (reference sequence). CDR3 sequence: CASSIPFRSNSGNTIYF. The CDR3 DNA sequence: TGTGCCAGTAGTATACCCTTCAGGTCCAACTCTGGAAACACCATATATTTT.